This T cell receptor beta chain was identified during a study of PD-1 blockade in classical Hodgkin lymphoma. On the study more broadly: Intravenous infusions of nivolumab 3 mg/kg reached patients every 2 weeks. General observations from the study: Complete responders' diversity at baseline resembled that of newly diagnosed patients. The authors have not defined what causes the repertoire differences, possibly disease activity or prior therapy.

This CDR3 is 15 amino acids long. V shed 3 bases and J shed 4 bases, with 14 bases lying between them. Germline loops: CDR1 SGHTS, CDR2 YDEGEE. Sequencing was performed with immunoSEQ multiplex PCR; in TCRdb, only in-frame clones are kept and a portion is missing. The sample carries tens of thousands of clones, over 70% recorded once. Each of the patients experienced relapse following autologous stem cell transplantation, and their brentuximab vedotin exposure differed. As to this clone: Its cognate antigen is unknown.

This chain connects TRBV5-8 to TRBJ1-5; D ambiguous. The material was peripheral blood mononuclear cells (PBMCs), obtained before the second cycle of nivolumab. This clonotype was sampled from a human donor with classical Hodgkin lymphoma. The CDR3 sequence: CASSSQGNHNQPQHF. CDR3 bases: TGTGCCAGCAGCTCTCAAGGGAACCATAATCAGCCCCAGCATTTT. Combining the CDR3 with reference TRBV5-8 and TRBJ1-5 gives the whole variable domain EAGVTQSPTHLIKTRGQQATLRCSPISGHTSVYWYQQALGLGLQFLLWYDEGEERNRGNFPPRFSGRQFPNYSSELNVNALELEDSALYLCASSSQGNHNQPQHFGDGTRLSIL.